These 27 T cell receptor beta chains share one sample of origin, sequenced in a study of blood T cell repertoires in COVID-19. The protocol was immunoSEQ multiplex PCR, while the TCRdb copy is restricted to in-frame clones and leaves out a portion. The table lists 120,000 to 150,000 clones, approximately 92% of them singletons, with around an eighth in the top ten. Sequencing used peripheral blood. These TCRs come from a man aged 18 to 29 with COVID-19, enrolled during active disease.

The J gene is TRBJ2-1, the V gene TRBV4-1, with TRBD2 matching over 11 bases. The ends lost 2 bases at V and 6 bases at J; junction bases unmatched: 9. This CDR3 comprises 17 residues. From germline, CDR1 is MGHRA and CDR2 YSYEKL. The CDR3 sequence: CASSQRSGTSGLNEQFF. In nucleotides, the CDR3 is TGCGCCAGCAGCCAACGATCCGGGACTAGCGGACTCAATGAGCAGTTCTTC.

The chain uses TRBV29-1 and TRBJ1-2, with 10 bases that match TRBD1. J was trimmed by 2 bases and V by 7 bases; bases with no gene match: 10. This CDR3 comprises 15 residues. Germline CDR1 reads SQVTM; CDR2 reads ANQGSEA. The CDR3 nucleotides are TGCAGCGCCTATGGGACAGGGGAGGGAAACTATGGCTACACCTTC. It yields the protein CSAYGTGEGNYGYTF.

The genes are TRBV5-1 and TRBJ2-7, with 14 bases lining up with TRBD2. Germline V gives CDR1 SGHRS, CDR2 YFSETQ. V was clipped by 5 bases and J by 6 bases; unmatched bases: 7. The length of the CDR3 is 15 residues. The CDR3 loop reads CASSEGTSGSREQYF. The CDR3 nucleotides are TGCGCCAGCAGTGAAGGGACTAGCGGGAGTCGCGAGCAGTACTTC.

This clone has just a few counts. The J gene is TRBJ2-7, the V gene TRBV2, with D unclear. Trimming shortened V by 8 bases and J by 3 bases, and 11 bases separated the two germline ends. This CDR3 region has 12 residues. CDR1 and CDR2 from the germline V gene are SNHLY and FYNNEI. CDR3 sequence: CASHWSNYEQYF. CDR3 nucleotides: TGTGCCAGCCACTGGAGTAACTACGAGCAGTACTTC. The full variable domain, completed using reference TRBV2 and TRBJ2-7, is EPEVTQTPSHQVTQMGQEVILRCVPISNHLYFYWYRQILGQKVEFLVSFYNNEISEKSEIFDDQFSVERPDGSNFTLKIRSTKLEDSAMYFCASHWSNYEQYFGPGTRLTVT.

V usage is TRBV30 and J usage is TRBJ2-1; TRBD1 matches 7 bases. CDR3 size: 15 residues. The V segment lost 2 bases and the J segment 5 bases; nucleotides outside the gene matches: 9. The V gene's germline CDR1 is GTSNPN and CDR2 SVGIG (reference sequence). The CDR3 region is CAWSKGRGIHNEQFF. The CDR3 DNA follows: TGTGCCTGGAGTAAGGGCAGGGGGATCCACAATGAGCAGTTCTTC. Based on the CDR3 plus reference TRBV30 and TRBJ2-1, the full variable domain is SQTIHQWPATLVQPVGSPLSLECTVEGTSNPNLYWYRQAAGRGLQLLFYSVGIGQISSEVPQNLSASRPQDRQFILSSKKLLLSDSGFYLCAWSKGRGIHNEQFFGPGTRLTVL.

The genes are TRBV5-1 and TRBJ2-2; maybe TRBD1 (5 bases). V lost 4 bases, J lost 5 bases, and 12 bases lay in between. Per germline, CDR1 SGHRS and CDR2 YFSETQ. CDR3 size: 14 residues. CDR3 residues: CASSPDIPTGELFF. The CDR3 DNA is TGCGCCAGCAGCCCGGACATCCCTACCGGGGAGCTGTTTTTT.

This chain uses TRBV28 with TRBJ2-2; 7 positions match TRBD1. The V gene's germline CDR1 is MDHEN and CDR2 SYDVKM. This CDR3 comprises 13 residues. J gave up 4 bases and V 9 bases, and 5 bases lay outside the gene matches. CDR3 protein: CASGQEATGELFF. CDR3 nucleotides: TGTGCCAGTGGACAGGAGGCCACCGGGGAGCTGTTTTTT.

This chain links TRBV21-1 with TRBJ1-4. TRBV21-1 is marked as a pseudogene. The CDR3 consists of 15 residues. This CDR3 reads CARVGRRATNEKLLF. In DNA, the CDR3 is TGTGCCAGAGTCGGCCGGAGAGCAACTAATGAAAAACTGCTTTTT.

Here the CDR3 reads CASSSLGVYHEQYF. CDR3 coding DNA: TGTGCCAGCAGCTCCCTCGGGGTGTACCACGAGCAGTACTTC. This sequence joins TRBV7-9 and TRBJ2-7; D is perhaps TRBD2 (5 bases). V was pared by 4 bases and J by 5 bases, with 15 bases between. This CDR3 comprises 14 residues. CDR1 is SEHNR and CDR2 is FQNEAQ in the germline V gene (reference sequence).

The chain's CDR3 is CASSLGAGYENIQYF. CDR3 sequence (DNA): TGTGCCAGCAGCCTAGGAGCAGGGTACGAAAACATTCAGTACTTC. The V and J genes are TRBV7-9 and TRBJ2-4; a possible D gene is TRBD1 (5 bases). Trimming removed 5 bases from V and 5 bases from J, with 16 bases in between. Per the germline V gene, CDR1 is SEHNR and CDR2 is FQNEAQ (reference sequence). This CDR3 contains 15 residues. The full variable domain, completed using reference TRBV7-9 and TRBJ2-4, is DTGVSQNPRHKITKRGQNVTFRCDPISEHNRLYWYRQTLGQGPEFLTYFQNEAQLEKSRLLSDRFSAERPKGSFSTLEIQRTEQGDSAMYLCASSLGAGYENIQYFGAGTRLSVL.

This rearrangement joins TRBV14 to TRBJ1-6, with 9 bases lining up with TRBD1. V trimming: 0 bases; J trimming: 14 bases; junction bases outside the gene matches: 11. Germline V CDR1 and CDR2: SGHDN, FVKESK. This CDR3 spans 16 amino acids. DNA for the CDR3: TGTGCCAGCAGCCAAGAACTCGGGACAGGGTATAATACCCTCCACTTT. Residues: CASSQELGTGYNTLHF.

The chain uses TRBV28 and TRBJ2-7; D perhaps matches TRBD2 (6 bases). Looked up from germline, CDR1 is MDHEN and CDR2 is SYDVKM. The length of the CDR3 is 15 residues. V gave up 2 bases and J gave up 0 bases, with 11 bases separating them. CDR3 nucleotide sequence: TGTGCCAGCAGTTTAGGGGAGGCCCACTCCTACGAGCAGTACTTC. Encoded protein: CASSLGEAHSYEQYF.

The rearrangement links TRBV9 to TRBJ2-1; 10 bases fit TRBD2. The J segment lost 5 bases and the V segment lost 4 bases, leaving 12 bases of the junction unmatched. This CDR3 spans 17 amino acids. Germline V gives CDR1 SGDLS, CDR2 YYNGEE. CDR3 coding DNA: TGTGCCAGCAGCCCTCAAGCGGGAGGGCCGGGGAACAATGAGCAGTTCTTC. Its protein product is CASSPQAGGPGNNEQFF.

The rearrangement joins TRBV27 to TRBJ2-2; 7 bases are a match to TRBD1. The CDR3 contains 14 residues. V lost 7 bases, J lost 0 bases, and 2 bases stayed unmatched. Germline CDR1 MNHEY, CDR2 SMNVEV (reference sequence). DNA of the CDR3: TGTGCCAGCAAAGGGACAGCGAACACCGGGGAGCTGTTTTTT. Protein sequence: CASKGTANTGELFF.

The V gene is TRBV7-9, the J gene TRBJ1-2; TRBD1 matches 8 bases. There are 13 residues in the CDR3. V shed 5 bases and J 7 bases; nucleotides not matched to a gene: 6. CDR1 is SEHNR and CDR2 is FQNEAQ in the germline V gene (reference sequence). The CDR3 region has the DNA TGTGCCAGCAGCAACAGGGGGTCGGGTGGCTACACCTTC. This gives the protein CASSNRGSGGYTF.

The chain is built from TRBV28 and TRBJ1-2; no definite D call. Germline V lookup: CDR1 MDHEN, CDR2 SYDVKM. The CDR3 is 13 residues long. V was cut by 6 bases and J by 2 bases, with 10 bases left in between. CDR3 amino acids: CASSPTPNYGYTF. As DNA, the CDR3 is TGTGCCAGCAGCCCAACACCAAACTATGGCTACACCTTC.

The rearrangement joins TRBV18 to TRBJ2-7, with TRBD2 identical over 8 bases. Per the germline V gene, CDR1 is KGHSH and CDR2 is LQKENI. The CDR3 is 15 amino acids. Unmatched junction bases numbered 4, after V lost 0 bases and J lost 3 bases. CDR3 in DNA: TGTGCCAGCTCACCACCGTGGAGCGGGAGCTACGAGCAGTACTTC. As protein: CASSPPWSGSYEQYF. Complete variable domain (other parts from reference TRBV18 and TRBJ2-7): NAGVMQNPRHLVRRRGQEARLRCSPMKGHSHVYWYRQLPEEGLKFMVYLQKENIIDESGMPKERFSAEFPKEGPSILRIQQVVRGDSAAYFCASSPPWSGSYEQYFGPGTRLTVT.

The chain links TRBV6-2 or TRBV6-3 to TRBJ2-4; 7 bases are a match to TRBD2. The CDR3 covers 14 residues. V trimming: 5 bases; J trimming: 2 bases; junction bases outside the gene matches: 3. The germline V gene encodes CDR1 MNHEY and CDR2 SVGEGT. The CDR3 reads CASSKRETKNIQYF. The CDR3 DNA reads TGTGCCAGCAGTAAGCGGGAAACCAAAAACATTCAGTACTTC.

V gene TRBV19 combines with J gene TRBJ1-3, with D perhaps TRBD1 (6 bases). This CDR3 has 16 residues. V lost 3 bases and J 0 bases, leaving 12 bases between the germline ends. Germline CDR1 is LNHDA and CDR2 is SQIVND (reference sequence). In DNA, the CDR3 is TGTGCCAGTAGTATTGAGGGGGACCACTCTGGAAACACCATATATTTT. Protein sequence: CASSIEGDHSGNTIYF. The complete variable domain, with remaining parts taken from reference TRBV19 and TRBJ1-3, reads DGGITQSPKYLFRKEGQNVTLSCEQNLNHDAMYWYRQDPGQGLRLIYYSQIVNDFQKGDIAEGYSVSREKKESFPLTVTSAQKNPTAFYLCASSIEGDHSGNTIYFGEGSWLTVV.

Of note for this clone: The junction and the germline gene differ at one end; a read error may be behind it. The V call is TRBV4-3, the J call TRBJ2-2, with a tentative D call TRBD2 (6 bases). In germline, CDR1 is LGHNA, CDR2 YSLEER. The CDR3 runs 16 residues. Written as DNA, the CDR3 is TGCGCCAGCAGCGAAGACTTTAGCGGGAACACCGGGGAGCTGTTTTTT. Translated, it gives CASSEDFSGNTGELFF.

V usage is TRBV9 and J usage is TRBJ2-1; maybe TRBD2 (7 bases). Trimming left V 3 bases short and J 0 bases short, with 16 bases between. Germline CDR1 and CDR2: SGDLS and YYNGEE. The CDR3 consists of 17 residues. This CDR3 is CASSGGGSPSSYNEQFF. The CDR3 DNA follows: TGTGCCAGCAGCGGGGGGGGCTCTCCGAGCTCCTACAATGAGCAGTTCTTC.

This sequence joins TRBV13 and TRBJ1-1; TRBD1 might be the D (6 bases). The CDR3 runs 14 residues. V dropped 3 bases and J dropped 4 bases, with 12 bases sitting between them. CDR1 and CDR2 (germline): PRHDT, FYEKMQ (reference sequence). The DNA for the CDR3 is TGTGCCAGCAGCTTCATTACAGGGCCCACTGAAGCTTTCTTT. Amino acids: CASSFITGPTEAFF.

The J gene is TRBJ1-1, the V gene TRBV7-9; D remains ambiguous. The V gene's germline CDR1 is SEHNR and CDR2 FQNEAQ (reference sequence). V lost 10 bases and J lost 7, with 7 bases in between. The CDR3 runs 9 residues. The CDR3 DNA sequence: TGTGCCACAGTTCATGAAGCTTTCTTT. Translated: CATVHEAFF.

The chain employs TRBV27 and TRBJ1-1, with a weak D call TRBD1 (6 bases). Looked up from germline, CDR1 is MNHEY and CDR2 is SMNVEV (reference sequence). Between the trimmed V and J ends, which lost 2 bases and 2 bases, there was a span of 9 bases. CDR3 length equals 14 residues. CDR3 bases: TGTGCCAGCAGTTTACCAGGGGCCAACACTGAAGCTTTCTTT. This sequence encodes CASSLPGANTEAFF.

CDR3 protein: CAISELNQPQHF. CDR3 nucleotide sequence: TGTGCCATCAGTGAGCTAAATCAGCCCCAGCATTTT. The chain is built from TRBV10-3 and TRBJ1-5; D not resolved. Trimming left V 2 bases short and J 4 bases short, with 3 bases between. The CDR3 covers 12 residues. Germline V CDR1 and CDR2: ENHRY, SYGVKD.

The chain employs TRBV6-5 and TRBJ2-5, with D possibly TRBD2 on 5 matching bases. Germline V gives CDR1 MNHEY, CDR2 SVGAGI. The V gene lost 8 bases and the J gene lost 2 bases, with 12 bases spanning the gap. CDR3 size: 13 residues. The CDR3: CASGGQLQETQYF. CDR3 nucleotides: TGTGCCAGCGGCGGGCAACTACAAGAGACCCAGTACTTC.

The V gene is TRBV19, the J gene TRBJ2-3, with TRBD2 as a possible D gene (5 bases). CDR3 length: 15 residues. Germline V lookup: CDR1 LNHDA, CDR2 SQIVND (reference sequence). The V end lost 3 bases, the J end lost 4 bases, and 14 bases lay between the germline ends. The CDR3 DNA follows: TGTGCCAGTAGTATGGAGTCGGCTAGCCCAGATACGCAGTATTTT. It translates to CASSMESASPDTQYF.